These 7 T cell receptor beta chains originate from one sample sequenced in a study of blood T cell repertoires in COVID-19 (dated by TCRdb to 2020 to 2022). Receptor libraries were prepared by the immunoSEQ multiplex PCR assay. TCRdb took over this immuneACCESS table, retaining in-frame rearrangements with V and J assigned. Such tables are incomplete; in checked studies, under half of the missing clones stem from an unresolved V gene, and the remainder is unexplained. In this sample the table shows 250,000 or so clones, around 86% of which occur a single time. The leading ten clones occupy more than 2% of the sample. Sequenced input: PBMCs or T cells enriched from blood (not recorded which). The source of these receptors is a woman in her forties or fifties who had recovered from COVID-19.

The CDR3 is CASSSYQGGNYGYTF. In DNA, the CDR3 is TGCGCCAGCAGCTCCTACCAGGGTGGGAACTATGGCTACACCTTC. V usage is TRBV5-1 and J usage is TRBJ1-2, with D maybe TRBD1 (5 bases). CDR3 size: 15 residues. V shed 3 bases and J shed 2 bases, with 14 bases lying between them. Germline V gene sequence: CDR1 SGHRS, CDR2 YFSETQ.

This sequence joins TRBV7-2 and TRBJ2-5; possible D gene TRBD2, 6 bases. V was pared by 1 base and J by 6 bases, with 12 bases between. Germline V gene data show CDR1 as SGHTA and CDR2 as FQGNSA. The CDR3 runs 14 residues. DNA for the CDR3: TGTGCCAGCAGCTTAGGTCGGCTAGCGCAGACCCAGTACTTC. Its protein product is CASSLGRLAQTQYF. The full variable domain, in which reference TRBV7-2 and TRBJ2-5 provide the parts outside the CDR3, is GAGVSQSPSNKVTEKGKDVELRCDPISGHTALYWYRQSLGQGLEFLIYFQGNSAPDKSGLPSDRFSAERTGGSVSTLTIQRTQQEDSAVYLCASSLGRLAQTQYFGPGTRLLVL.

This clone was recorded a few times. The DNA for the CDR3 is TGTGCCAGCGGGGGGAGATTAGCCGGGGAGCTGTTTTTT. Translated, it gives CASGGRLAGELFF. The chain uses TRBV2 and TRBJ2-2, with a weak D call TRBD2 (6 bases). The CDR3 runs to 13 residues. Germline CDR1 SNHLY, CDR2 FYNNEI. V lost 8 bases to trimming and J lost 6 bases, with 13 bases between them.

This rearrangement joins TRBV9 to TRBJ2-5; 10 bases match TRBD1. This CDR3 region has 14 residues. Unmatched junction bases numbered 5, after V lost 4 bases and J lost 5 bases. Germline V lookup: CDR1 SGDLS, CDR2 YYNGEE. CDR3 in DNA: TGTGCCAGCAGCTCACCGGGACAGGGGGAGACCCAGTACTTC. This sequence encodes CASSSPGQGETQYF.

The chain has TRBV28 and TRBJ1-1; D not certain. CDR3 size: 13 residues. Germline V gives CDR1 MDHEN, CDR2 SYDVKM. The ends were cut back, 3 bases at V and 1 base at J, with 6 bases in the middle. Here the CDR3 DNA reads TGTGCCAGCAGTTTCACAAGGAACACTGAAGCTTTCTTT. It encodes CASSFTRNTEAFF.

This clone was counted between two and nine times. The chain has TRBV2 and TRBJ1-1; 7 nucleotides line up with TRBD1. Germline V gene data show CDR1 as SNHLY and CDR2 as FYNNEI. This CDR3 has 13 residues. V dropped 8 bases and J dropped 2; count of bases not matched to a gene: 5. This chain's CDR3 is CASGTDLNTEAFF. The DNA of the CDR3 is TGTGCCAGCGGGACAGATCTAAACACTGAAGCTTTCTTT.

V is TRBV9 and J is TRBJ2-5, with 12 bases that match TRBD2. V was clipped by 3 bases and J by 1 base; unmatched bases: 1. Germline CDR1 reads SGDLS; CDR2 reads YYNGEE. CDR3 length equals 15 residues. CDR3 in DNA: TGTGCCAGCAGCGGGGGACTAGCGGGCCAAGAGACCCAGTACTTC. Its protein is CASSGGLAGQETQYF.